Below, 9 T cell receptor beta chains from the same sample are listed, as sequenced in a study of vaccination and CD4 T cells after COVID-19. The study sequenced cultured CD4+ T cell DNA using the Oncomine TCR Beta short-read assay. TCRdb used MiXCR to reprocess the PCR reads, holding one entry per CDR3 protein. The sample records 8,500 to 13,000 distinct CDR3 sequences, around 60% being singletons. Treatment noted: roughly nine-day PBMC culture with coronavirus spike peptide pools or control peptides (ViraFEST assay). The antigens these receptors bind are not known. The sequencing input was CD4+ T cells from blood, cultured in vitro. Every receptor here comes from a human donor who had recovered from COVID-19.

The J gene is TRBJ2-3, the V gene TRBV2, with 7 positions matching TRBD1. This CDR3 contains 14 residues. V lost 6 bases to trimming and J lost 2 bases; unmatched junction nucleotides: 5. Germline CDR1 is SNHLY and CDR2 is FYNNEI. This chain's CDR3 is CASSRGTVTDTQYF. For the CDR3, the DNA is TGTGCCAGCAGCCGTGGGACAGTCACAGATACGCAGTATTTT.

The chain joins TRBV11-3 to TRBJ2-5; 8 positions agree with TRBD2. J lost 5 bases, V lost 2 bases, and 16 bases had no gene match. This CDR3 is 18 amino acids long. Germline CDR1 SGHNT, CDR2 YENEEA. This chain's CDR3 is CASSLSTIGGGEGETQYF. In DNA form, the CDR3 reads TGTGCCAGCAGCTTATCCACGATCGGGGGGGGCGAGGGTGAGACCCAGTACTTC.

This clonotype was observed a few times. This chain links TRBV19 with TRBJ1-5; possible D gene TRBD1, 5 bases. The CDR3 has 14 amino acids. Germline V gene lookup returns CDR1 LNHDA and CDR2 SQIVND (reference sequence). The V gene lost 3 bases and the J gene lost 7 bases, with 13 bases spanning the gap. CDR3 sequence: CASSISGRGQPQHF. DNA of the CDR3: TGTGCCAGTAGTATTTCCGGGAGGGGACAGCCCCAGCATTTT. Based on the CDR3 plus reference TRBV19 and TRBJ1-5, the full variable domain is DGGITQSPKYLFRKEGQNVTLSCEQNLNHDAMYWYRQDPGQGLRLIYYSQIVNDFQKGDIAEGYSVSREKKESFPLTVTSAQKNPTAFYLCASSISGRGQPQHFGDGTRLSIL.

The rearrangement links TRBV19 to TRBJ2-5; tentatively, D is TRBD2 (6 bases). The CDR3 is 15 residues long. Deletions cut 4 bases from V and 5 bases from J, with 17 bases between. Germline CDR1 reads LNHDA; CDR2 reads SQIVND (reference sequence). CDR3 sequence (DNA): TGTGCCAGTAGTACTTACCAGGGCGGAGGGGAGACCCAGTACTTC. It yields the protein CASSTYQGGGETQYF. Drawing the rest from reference TRBV19 and TRBJ2-5, the complete variable domain is DGGITQSPKYLFRKEGQNVTLSCEQNLNHDAMYWYRQDPGQGLRLIYYSQIVNDFQKGDIAEGYSVSREKKESFPLTVTSAQKNPTAFYLCASSTYQGGGETQYFGPGTRLLVL.

This clonotype showed up just a few times. CDR3 region: CASSIDHRGPYNEQFF. DNA of the CDR3: TGTGCCAGTAGTATAGATCATAGGGGGCCCTACAATGAGCAGTTCTTC. This chain connects TRBV19 to TRBJ2-1; 7 positions match TRBD1. V shed 0 bases, J shed 2 bases, and the junction held 4 bases outside the gene matches. The CDR3 is 16 amino acids. Germline CDR1 reads LNHDA; CDR2 reads SQIVND (reference sequence).

This clonotype was picked up a small number of times. The J gene is TRBJ1-5, the V gene TRBV20-1, with D perhaps TRBD1 (6 bases). The V gene lost 3 bases and the J gene lost 1 base, with 16 bases spanning the gap. CDR1 is DFQATT, CDR2 SNEGSKA, per germline (reference sequence). The CDR3 has 16 amino acids. The CDR3: CSASGVSTGSNQPQHF. The CDR3 coding sequence is TGCAGTGCTAGCGGGGTCAGCACAGGGAGCAATCAGCCCCAGCATTTT.

The DNA for the CDR3 is TGTGCCAGTAGTCGGGGGGGCGGGGGCGATGGCTACACCTTC. This translates into CASSRGGGGDGYTF. V is TRBV19 and J is TRBJ1-2; perhaps TRBD1 as D (6 bases). The germline V gene encodes CDR1 LNHDA and CDR2 SQIVND (reference sequence). Trimming stripped 5 bases from V and 6 bases from J, with 16 bases between. This CDR3 contains 14 residues.

The chain has TRBV7-2 and TRBJ2-2; D might be TRBD1 (6 bases). Germline V gene data show CDR1 as SGHTA and CDR2 as FQGNSA. V lost 4 bases and J lost 4, with 16 bases in between. This CDR3 spans 16 amino acids. The CDR3 nucleotides read TGTGCCAGCAGCTCACAGGGCTATGGGGGCACCGGGGAGCTGTTTTTT. This codes for CASSSQGYGGTGELFF.

The chain employs TRBV19 and TRBJ1-2, with D unclear. The CDR3 is 14 residues long. With 3 bases removed from V and 11 bases from J, the gap between germline ends came to 19 bases. Per germline, CDR1 LNHDA and CDR2 SQIVND (reference sequence). The CDR3 sequence is CASSILEEDPGYTF. The CDR3 nucleotides read TGTGCCAGTAGTATTCTGGAAGAGGACCCTGGGTACACCTTC.